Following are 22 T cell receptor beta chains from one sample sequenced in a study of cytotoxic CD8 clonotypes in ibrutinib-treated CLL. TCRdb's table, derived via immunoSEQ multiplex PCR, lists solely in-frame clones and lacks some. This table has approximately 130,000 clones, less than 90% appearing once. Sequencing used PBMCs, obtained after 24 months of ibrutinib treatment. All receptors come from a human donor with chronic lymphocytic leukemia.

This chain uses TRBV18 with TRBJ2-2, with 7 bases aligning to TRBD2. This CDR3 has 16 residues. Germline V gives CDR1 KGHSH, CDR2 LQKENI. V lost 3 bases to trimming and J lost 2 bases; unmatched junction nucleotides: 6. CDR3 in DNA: TGTGCCAGCTCACCCTGGGCGGGGGAAAACACCGGGGAGCTGTTTTTT. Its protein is CASSPWAGENTGELFF.

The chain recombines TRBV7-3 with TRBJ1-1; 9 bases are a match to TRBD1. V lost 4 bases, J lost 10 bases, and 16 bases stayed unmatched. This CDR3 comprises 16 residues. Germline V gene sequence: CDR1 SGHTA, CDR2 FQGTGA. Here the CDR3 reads CASSSGTGISPGGAFF. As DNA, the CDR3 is TGTGCCAGCAGCTCCGGGACAGGGATTTCCCCGGGGGGAGCTTTCTTT.

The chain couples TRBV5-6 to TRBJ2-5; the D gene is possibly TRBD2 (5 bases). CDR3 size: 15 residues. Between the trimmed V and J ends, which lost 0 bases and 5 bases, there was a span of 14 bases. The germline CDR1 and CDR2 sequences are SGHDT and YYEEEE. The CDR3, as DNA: TGTGCCAGCAGCTTGGTCTCCGGAGGCGGGGAGACCCAGTACTTC. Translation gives CASSLVSGGGETQYF.

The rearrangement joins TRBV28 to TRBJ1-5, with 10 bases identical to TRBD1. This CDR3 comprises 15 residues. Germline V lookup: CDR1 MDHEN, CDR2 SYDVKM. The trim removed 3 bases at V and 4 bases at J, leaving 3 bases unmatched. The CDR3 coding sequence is TGTGCCAGCAGTTTTGGGACAGGGGTTAATCAGCCCCAGCATTTT. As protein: CASSFGTGVNQPQHF.

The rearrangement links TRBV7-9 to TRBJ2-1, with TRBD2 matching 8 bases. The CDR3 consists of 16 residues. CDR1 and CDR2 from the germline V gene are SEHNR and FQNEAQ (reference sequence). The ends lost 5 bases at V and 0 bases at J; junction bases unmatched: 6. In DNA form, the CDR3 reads TGTGCCAGCAGCGGATTAGCGGGGAGCTCCTACAATGAGCAGTTCTTC. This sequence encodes CASSGLAGSSYNEQFF.

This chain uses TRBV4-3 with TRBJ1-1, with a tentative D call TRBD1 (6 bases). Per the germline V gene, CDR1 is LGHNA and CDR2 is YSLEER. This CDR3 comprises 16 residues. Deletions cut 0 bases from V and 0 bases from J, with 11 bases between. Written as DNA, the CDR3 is TGCGCCAGCAGCCAAGATTTCGGGACACTGAACACTGAAGCTTTCTTT. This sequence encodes CASSQDFGTLNTEAFF.

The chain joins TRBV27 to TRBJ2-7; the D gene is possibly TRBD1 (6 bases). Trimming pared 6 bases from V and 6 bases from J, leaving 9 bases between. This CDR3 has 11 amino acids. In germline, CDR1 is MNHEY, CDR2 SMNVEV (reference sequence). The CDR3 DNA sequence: TGTGCCAGCAGCCAGGGGTTCGAGCAGTACTTC. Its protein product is CASSQGFEQYF.

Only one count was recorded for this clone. As DNA, the CDR3 is TGTGCCAGCAGCCGAATACGACAGTCTGCCTACAATGAGCAGTTCTTC. Its translation: CASSRIRQSAYNEQFF. J is TRBJ2-1 and V is TRBV6-6, with a possible D match to TRBD1 (5 bases). The germline V and J ends were trimmed by 6 bases and 2 bases, with 17 bases remaining between them. The CDR3 has 16 amino acids. Germline CDR1 reads MNHNY; CDR2 reads SVGAGI (reference sequence).

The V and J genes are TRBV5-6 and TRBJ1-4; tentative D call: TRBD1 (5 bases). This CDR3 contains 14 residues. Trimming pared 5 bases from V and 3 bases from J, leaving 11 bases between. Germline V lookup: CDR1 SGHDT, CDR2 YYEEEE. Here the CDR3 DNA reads TGTGCCAGCAGTTCCGGGGGGTCTAATGAAAAACTGTTTTTT. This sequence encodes CASSSGGSNEKLFF. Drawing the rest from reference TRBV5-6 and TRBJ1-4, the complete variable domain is DAGVTQSPTHLIKTRGQQVTLRCSPKSGHDTVSWYQQALGQGPQFIFQYYEEEERQRGNFPDRFSGHQFPNYSSELNVNALLLGDSALYLCASSSGGSNEKLFFGSGTQLSVL.

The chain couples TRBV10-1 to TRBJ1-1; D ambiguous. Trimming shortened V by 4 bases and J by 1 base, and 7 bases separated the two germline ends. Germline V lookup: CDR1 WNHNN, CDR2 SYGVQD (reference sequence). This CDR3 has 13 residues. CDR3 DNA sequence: TGCGCCAGCAGTGCTTGGCAGAACACTGAAGCTTTCTTT. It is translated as CASSAWQNTEAFF.

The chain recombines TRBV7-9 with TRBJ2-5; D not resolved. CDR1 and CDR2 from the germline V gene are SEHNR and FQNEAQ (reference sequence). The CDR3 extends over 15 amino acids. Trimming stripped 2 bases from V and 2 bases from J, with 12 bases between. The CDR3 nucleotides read TGTGCCAGCAGCTTACTGGGCAGCCAGCAAGAGACCCAGTACTTC. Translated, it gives CASSLLGSQQETQYF.

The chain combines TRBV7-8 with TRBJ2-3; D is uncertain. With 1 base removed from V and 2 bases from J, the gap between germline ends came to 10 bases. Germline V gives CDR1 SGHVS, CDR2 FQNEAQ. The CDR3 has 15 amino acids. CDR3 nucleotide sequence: TGTGCCAGCAGCTTAGGGTTGGGATACACAGATACGCAGTATTTT. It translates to CASSLGLGYTDTQYF. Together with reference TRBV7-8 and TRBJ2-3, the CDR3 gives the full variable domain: GAGVSQSPRYKVAKRGQDVALRCDPISGHVSLFWYQQALGQGPEFLTYFQNEAQLDKSGLPSDRFFAERPEGSVSTLKIQRTQQEDSAVYLCASSLGLGYTDTQYFGPGTRLTVL.

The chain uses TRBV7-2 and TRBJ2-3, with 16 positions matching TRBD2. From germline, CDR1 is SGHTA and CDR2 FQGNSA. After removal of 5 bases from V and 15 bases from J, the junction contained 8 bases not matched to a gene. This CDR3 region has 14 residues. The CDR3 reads CASSPGLAGGPYYF. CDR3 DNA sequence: TGTGCCAGCAGCCCGGGACTAGCGGGGGGGCCCTATTATTTT.

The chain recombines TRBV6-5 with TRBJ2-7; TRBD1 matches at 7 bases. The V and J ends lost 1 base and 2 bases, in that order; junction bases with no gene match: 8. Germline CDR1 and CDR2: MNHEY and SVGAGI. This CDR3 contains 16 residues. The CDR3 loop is CASSYWKGAAAYEQYF. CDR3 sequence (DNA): TGTGCCAGCAGTTACTGGAAGGGGGCAGCCGCCTACGAGCAGTACTTC.

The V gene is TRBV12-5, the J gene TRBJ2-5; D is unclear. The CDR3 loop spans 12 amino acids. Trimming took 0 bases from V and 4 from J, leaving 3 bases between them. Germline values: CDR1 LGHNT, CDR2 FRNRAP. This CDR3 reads CASGLVRETQYF. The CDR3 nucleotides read TGTGCTAGTGGTTTGGTACGAGAGACCCAGTACTTC.

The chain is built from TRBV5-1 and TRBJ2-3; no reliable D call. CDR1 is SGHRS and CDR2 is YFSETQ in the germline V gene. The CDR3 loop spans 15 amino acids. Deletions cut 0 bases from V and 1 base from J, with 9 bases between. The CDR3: CASSLGGVGTDTQYF. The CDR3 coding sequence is TGCGCCAGCAGCTTGGGTGGGGTAGGCACAGATACGCAGTATTTT.

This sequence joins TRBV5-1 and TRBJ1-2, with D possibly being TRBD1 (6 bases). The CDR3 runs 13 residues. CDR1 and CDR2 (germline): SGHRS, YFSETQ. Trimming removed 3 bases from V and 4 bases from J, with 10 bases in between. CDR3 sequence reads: CASSWDKSYGYTF. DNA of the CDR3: TGCGCCAGCAGCTGGGACAAAAGCTATGGCTACACCTTC.

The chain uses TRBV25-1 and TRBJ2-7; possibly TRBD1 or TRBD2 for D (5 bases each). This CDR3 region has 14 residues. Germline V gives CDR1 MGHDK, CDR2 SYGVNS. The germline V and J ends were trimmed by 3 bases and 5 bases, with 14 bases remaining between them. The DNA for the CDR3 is TGTGCCAGCAGTGATCCCGGGGCCGGGGACGAGCAGTACTTC. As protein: CASSDPGAGDEQYF.

This CDR3 reads CAWSVLGGAGYGYTF. In DNA, the CDR3 is TGTGCCTGGAGTGTATTGGGGGGGGCTGGCTATGGCTACACCTTC. The chain carries TRBV30 and TRBJ1-2; D perhaps matches TRBD1 (6 bases). There are 15 residues in the CDR3. CDR1 is GTSNPN, CDR2 SVGIG, per germline (reference sequence). V lost 0 bases and J 4 bases, leaving 15 bases between the germline ends.

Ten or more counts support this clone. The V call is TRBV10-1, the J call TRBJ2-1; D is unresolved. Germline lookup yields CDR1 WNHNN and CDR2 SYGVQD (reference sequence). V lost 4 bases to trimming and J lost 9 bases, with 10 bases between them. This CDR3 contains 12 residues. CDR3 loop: CASSVGSTEQFF. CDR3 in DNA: TGCGCCAGCAGTGTTGGGTCAACTGAGCAGTTCTTC.

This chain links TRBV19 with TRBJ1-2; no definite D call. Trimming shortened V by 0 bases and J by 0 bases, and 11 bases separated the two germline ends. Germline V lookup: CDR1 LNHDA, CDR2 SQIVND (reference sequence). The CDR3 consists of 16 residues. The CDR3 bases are TGTGCCAGTAGTATAGATGCGGGGTACGCTAACTATGGCTACACCTTC. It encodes CASSIDAGYANYGYTF.

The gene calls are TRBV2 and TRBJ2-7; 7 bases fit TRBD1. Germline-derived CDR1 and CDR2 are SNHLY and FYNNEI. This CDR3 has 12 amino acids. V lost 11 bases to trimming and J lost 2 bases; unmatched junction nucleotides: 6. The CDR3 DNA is TGTGCCGGTAGACAGGGAGCCTACGAGCAGTACTTC. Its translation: CAGRQGAYEQYF.